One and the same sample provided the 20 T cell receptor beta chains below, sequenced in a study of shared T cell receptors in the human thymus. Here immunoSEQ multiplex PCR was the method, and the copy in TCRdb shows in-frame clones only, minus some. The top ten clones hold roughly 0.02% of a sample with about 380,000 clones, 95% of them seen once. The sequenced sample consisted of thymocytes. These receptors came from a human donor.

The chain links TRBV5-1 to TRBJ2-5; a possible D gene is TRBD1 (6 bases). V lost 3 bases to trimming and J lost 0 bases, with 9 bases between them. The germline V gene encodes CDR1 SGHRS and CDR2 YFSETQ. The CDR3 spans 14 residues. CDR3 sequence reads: CASSSRDNQETQYF. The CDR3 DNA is TGCGCCAGCAGCTCCCGGGACAACCAAGAGACCCAGTACTTC.

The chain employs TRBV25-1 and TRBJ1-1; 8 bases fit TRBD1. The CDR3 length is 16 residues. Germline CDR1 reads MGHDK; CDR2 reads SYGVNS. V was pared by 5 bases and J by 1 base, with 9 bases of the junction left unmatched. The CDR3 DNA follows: TGTGCCAGCAGTCTTCAGGGGGCAAATGGGAACACTGAAGCTTTCTTT. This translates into CASSLQGANGNTEAFF.

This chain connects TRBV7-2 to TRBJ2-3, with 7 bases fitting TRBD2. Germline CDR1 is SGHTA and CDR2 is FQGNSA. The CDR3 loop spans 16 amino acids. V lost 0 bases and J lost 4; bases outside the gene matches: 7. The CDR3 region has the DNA TGTGCCAGCAGCTTAGCGGGGGGGAGGGCCGCAGATACGCAGTATTTT. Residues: CASSLAGGRAADTQYF.

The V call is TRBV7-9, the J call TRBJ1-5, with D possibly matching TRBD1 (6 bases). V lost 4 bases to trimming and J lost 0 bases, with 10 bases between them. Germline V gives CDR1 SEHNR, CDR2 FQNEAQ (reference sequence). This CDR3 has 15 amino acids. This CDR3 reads CASSSLQGSNQPQHF. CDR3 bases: TGTGCCAGCAGCTCCCTACAGGGTAGCAATCAGCCCCAGCATTTT.

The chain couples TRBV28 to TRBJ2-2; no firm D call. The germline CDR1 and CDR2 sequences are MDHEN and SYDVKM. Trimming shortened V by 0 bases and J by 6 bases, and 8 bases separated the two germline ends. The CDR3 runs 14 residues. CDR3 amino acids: CASSLCPLSGELFF. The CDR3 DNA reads TGTGCCAGCAGTTTATGCCCCCTTTCCGGGGAGCTGTTTTTT.

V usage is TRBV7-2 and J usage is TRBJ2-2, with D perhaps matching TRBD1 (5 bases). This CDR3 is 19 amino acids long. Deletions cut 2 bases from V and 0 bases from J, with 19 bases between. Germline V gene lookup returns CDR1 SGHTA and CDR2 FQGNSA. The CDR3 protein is CASSLSEQGKTPNTGELFF. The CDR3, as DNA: TGTGCCAGCAGCTTATCGGAGCAGGGAAAGACCCCGAACACCGGGGAGCTGTTTTTT. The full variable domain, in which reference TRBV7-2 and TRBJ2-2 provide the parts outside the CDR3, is GAGVSQSPSNKVTEKGKDVELRCDPISGHTALYWYRQSLGQGLEFLIYFQGNSAPDKSGLPSDRFSAERTGGSVSTLTIQRTQQEDSAVYLCASSLSEQGKTPNTGELFFGEGSRLTVL.

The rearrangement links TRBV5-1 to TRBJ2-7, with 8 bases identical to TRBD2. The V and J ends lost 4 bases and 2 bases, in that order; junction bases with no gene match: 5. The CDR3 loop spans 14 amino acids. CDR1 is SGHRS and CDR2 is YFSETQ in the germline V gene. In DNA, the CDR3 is TGCGCCAGCAGCCTGGGACTAGAAGCCTACGAGCAGTACTTC. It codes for CASSLGLEAYEQYF.

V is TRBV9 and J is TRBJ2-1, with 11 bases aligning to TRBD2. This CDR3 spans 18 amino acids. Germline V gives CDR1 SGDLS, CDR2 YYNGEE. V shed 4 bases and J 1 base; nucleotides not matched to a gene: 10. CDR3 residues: CASSPGTSGGGSYNEQFF. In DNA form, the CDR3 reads TGTGCCAGCAGCCCAGGGACTAGCGGAGGAGGGTCCTACAATGAGCAGTTCTTC.

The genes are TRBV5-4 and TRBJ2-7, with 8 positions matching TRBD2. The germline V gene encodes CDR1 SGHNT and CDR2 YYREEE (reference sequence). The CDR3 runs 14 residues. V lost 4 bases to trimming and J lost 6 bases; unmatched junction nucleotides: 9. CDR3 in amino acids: CASSLGTSQSEQYF. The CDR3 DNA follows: TGTGCCAGCAGCCTCGGGACTAGTCAATCCGAGCAGTACTTC.

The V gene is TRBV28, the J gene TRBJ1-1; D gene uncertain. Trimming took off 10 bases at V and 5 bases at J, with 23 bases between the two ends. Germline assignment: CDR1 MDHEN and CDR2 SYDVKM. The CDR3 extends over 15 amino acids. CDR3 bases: TGTGCCACCCTCCCGACCGTCAGTTTTAGGACTGAAGCTTTCTTT. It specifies CATLPTVSFRTEAFF.

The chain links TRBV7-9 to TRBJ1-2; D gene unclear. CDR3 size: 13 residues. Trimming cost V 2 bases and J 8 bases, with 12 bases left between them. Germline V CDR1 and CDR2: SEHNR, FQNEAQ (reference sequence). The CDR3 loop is CASSLSPSAGYTF. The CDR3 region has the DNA TGTGCCAGCAGCTTATCCCCTTCGGCCGGCTACACCTTC.

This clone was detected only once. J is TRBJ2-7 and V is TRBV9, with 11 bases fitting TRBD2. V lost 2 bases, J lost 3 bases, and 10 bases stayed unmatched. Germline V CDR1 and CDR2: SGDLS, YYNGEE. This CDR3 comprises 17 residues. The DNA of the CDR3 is TGTGCCAGCAGCGTGCTGCGCCTAGCGGGAGGACACTACGAGCAGTACTTC. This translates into CASSVLRLAGGHYEQYF.

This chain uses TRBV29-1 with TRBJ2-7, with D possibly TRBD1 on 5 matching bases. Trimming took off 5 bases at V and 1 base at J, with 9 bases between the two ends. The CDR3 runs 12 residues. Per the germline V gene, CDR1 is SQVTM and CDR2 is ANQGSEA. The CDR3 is CSVTGISYEQYF. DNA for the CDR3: TGCAGCGTTACAGGTATTTCCTACGAGCAGTACTTC.

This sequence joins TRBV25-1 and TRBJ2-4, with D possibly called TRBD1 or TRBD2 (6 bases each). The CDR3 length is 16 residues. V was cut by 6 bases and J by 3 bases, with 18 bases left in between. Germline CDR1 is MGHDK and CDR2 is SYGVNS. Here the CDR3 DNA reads TGTGCCAGCAGCCACAAGGGGGGCTTGGGCAAAAACATTCAGTACTTC. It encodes CASSHKGGLGKNIQYF.

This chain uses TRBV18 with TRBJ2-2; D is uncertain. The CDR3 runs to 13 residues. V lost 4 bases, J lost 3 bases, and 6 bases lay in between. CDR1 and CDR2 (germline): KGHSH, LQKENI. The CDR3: CASSQSYTGELFF. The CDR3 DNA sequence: TGTGCCAGCTCACAAAGCTACACCGGGGAGCTGTTTTTT.

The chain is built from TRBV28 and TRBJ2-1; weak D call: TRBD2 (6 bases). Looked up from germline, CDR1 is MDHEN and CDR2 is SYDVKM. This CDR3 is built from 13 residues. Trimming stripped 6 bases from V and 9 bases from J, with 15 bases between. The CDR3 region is CASRQARGAEQFF. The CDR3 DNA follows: TGTGCCAGCAGACAGGCGCGGGGCGCTGAGCAGTTCTTC.

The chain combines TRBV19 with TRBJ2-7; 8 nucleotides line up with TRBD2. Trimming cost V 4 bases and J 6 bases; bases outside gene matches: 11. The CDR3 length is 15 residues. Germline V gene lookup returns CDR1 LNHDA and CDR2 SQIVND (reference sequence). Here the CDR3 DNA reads TGTGCCAGTAGTACGGCGAGCGGGAGAGGGTCCGAGCAGTACTTC. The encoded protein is CASSTASGRGSEQYF.

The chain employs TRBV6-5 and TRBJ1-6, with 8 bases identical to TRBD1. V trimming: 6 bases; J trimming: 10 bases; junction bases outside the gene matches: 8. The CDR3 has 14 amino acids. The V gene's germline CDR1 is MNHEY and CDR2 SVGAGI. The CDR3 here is CASSPDRGGSPLHF. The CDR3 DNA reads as TGTGCCAGCAGCCCCGACAGGGGCGGATCACCCCTCCACTTT.

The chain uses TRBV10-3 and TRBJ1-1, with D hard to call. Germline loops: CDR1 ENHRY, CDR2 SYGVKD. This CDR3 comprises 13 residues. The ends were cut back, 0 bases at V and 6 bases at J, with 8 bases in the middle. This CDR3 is CAISESWVAEAFF. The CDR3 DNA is TGTGCCATCAGTGAGTCATGGGTGGCTGAAGCTTTCTTT.

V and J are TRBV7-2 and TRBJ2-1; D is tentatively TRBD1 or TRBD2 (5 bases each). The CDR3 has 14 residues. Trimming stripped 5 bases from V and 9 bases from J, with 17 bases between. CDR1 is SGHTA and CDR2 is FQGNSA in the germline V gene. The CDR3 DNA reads TGTGCCAGCAGCAAACCGGGACGACTAATTGAGCAGTTCTTC. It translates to CASSKPGRLIEQFF.